This is a list of T cell receptor beta chains from one sample in a study of blood T cells in healthy people across ages. TCRdb analysed the 5' RACE reads with MiXCR anew, one entry per CDR3 protein. Here the sample spans about 1.8 million distinct CDR3 sequences, about 49% being singletons. The material sequenced was blood. The receptors shown here come from a woman in her thirties or forties in good health. The CDR3 runs from the conserved cysteine through the conserved F or W. Each record gives: CDR3 DNA, CDR3 protein, clone size, D gene, V gene, J gene. A D gene is named only where the DNA matches it firmly. For some rows the clone size is stated as once, few or many, or as a class when expanded; others skip it.

CDR3 DNA: TGTGCCAGCGGGTCGGACAGGGCAGGGACTGAAGCTTTCTTT
CDR3 protein: CASGSDRAGTEAFF
clone size: NA
D gene: TRBD1
V gene: TRBV12-3/TRBV12-4
J gene: TRBJ1-1

CDR3 DNA: TGTGCCAGCAGTGAGAGTCTCAGCCCCTACGAGCAGTACTTC
CDR3 protein: CASSESLSPYEQYF
clone size: few
D gene: NA
V gene: TRBV6-1
J gene: TRBJ2-7

CDR3 DNA: TGTGCCAGCAGGACAGGACTCCAAGAGACCCAGTACTTC
CDR3 protein: CASRTGLQETQYF
clone size: many
D gene: NA
V gene: TRBV7-2
J gene: TRBJ2-5

CDR3 DNA: TGCGCCAGCAGCTTCGGTAGCGGGGGGGTGGAGGAGCAGTTCTTC
CDR3 protein: CASSFGSGGVEEQFF
clone size: NA
D gene: TRBD2
V gene: TRBV5-1
J gene: TRBJ2-1

CDR3 DNA: TGCGCCAGCAGTATGGGGCTCGGTGGCTACACCTTC
CDR3 protein: CASSMGLGGYTF
clone size: few
D gene: NA
V gene: TRBV5-1
J gene: TRBJ1-2

CDR3 DNA: TGTGCCAGCAGTTTATTGTCAGCTACCTACGAGCAGTACTTC
CDR3 protein: CASSLLSATYEQYF
clone size: few
D gene: NA
V gene: TRBV27
J gene: TRBJ2-7

CDR3 DNA: TGTGCCAGCAGCCCTGATGGACTAGCGGGGGGTATAACTAGCACAGATACGCAGTATTTT
CDR3 protein: CASSPDGLAGGITSTDTQYF
clone size: NA
D gene: TRBD2
V gene: TRBV6-1
J gene: TRBJ2-3

CDR3 DNA: TGCAGTGCTAGAGATCCTGGGACAGGGCAAGAGACCCAGTACTTC
CDR3 protein: CSARDPGTGQETQYF
clone size: NA
D gene: TRBD1
V gene: TRBV20-1
J gene: TRBJ2-5

CDR3 DNA: TGTGCCAGCAGCTTAAAGGGACAGCGGTACTACGAGCAGTACTTC
CDR3 protein: CASSLKGQRYYEQYF
clone size: NA
D gene: TRBD1
V gene: TRBV11-3
J gene: TRBJ2-7

CDR3 DNA: TGCGCCAGCAGCCAAGCAGGCCTAGCCCCATACACAGATACGCAGTATTTT
CDR3 protein: CASSQAGLAPYTDTQYF
clone size: few
D gene: NA
V gene: TRBV4-3
J gene: TRBJ2-3

CDR3 DNA: TGTGCCAGCAGCGTAGGAGGGGGGATAGCAGATACGCAGTATTTT
CDR3 protein: CASSVGGGIADTQYF
clone size: NA
D gene: NA
V gene: TRBV5-4
J gene: TRBJ2-3

CDR3 DNA: TGTGCCAGCAGCCAAGGACTGCTGAACAGTGGCGAGCAGTATTTT
CDR3 protein: CASSQGLLNSGEQYF
clone size: NA
D gene: NA
V gene: TRBV3-1
J gene: TRBJ2-3

CDR3 DNA: TGTGCCAGCAGGACGCCCTTAGCGAGCTACTTCAATGAGCAGTTCTTC
CDR3 protein: CASRTPLASYFNEQFF
clone size: NA
D gene: NA
V gene: TRBV6-1
J gene: TRBJ2-1